This entry is about one TCR beta chain. The data were taken from a study of cytomegalovirus exposure and HLA in healthy donors. Study as a whole: Counted in an early data release were 75 million to 85 million unique TCRs from HLA-typed donors.

Researchers ran the PCR with 60 Vbeta and 13 Jbeta primers. Assay used: immunoSEQ multiplex PCR; TCRdb lists only in-frame clones, some missing. The table has about 82,000 clones, roughly 80% seen once. The origin of this receptor is a woman in her fifties or sixties in good health and CMV-seropositive. The specimen was PBMCs.

The CDR3 reads CASSVLSGHSTDTQYF. DNA of the CDR3: TGTGCCAGCAGCGTCCTTAGCGGGCACAGCACAGATACGCAGTATTTT. J is TRBJ2-3 and V is TRBV9; 7 bases are shared with TRBD2. The CDR3 loop spans 16 amino acids. J gave up 0 bases and V 2 bases, and 6 bases lay outside the gene matches. Germline CDR1 reads SGDLS; CDR2 reads YYNGEE.